What follows are 18 T cell receptor beta chains derived from one specimen sequenced in a study of molecular identifiers for immune sequencing clone quantification. In TCRdb, the PCR reads were re-called with MiXCR into one record per CDR3 protein. The sample records 350,000 or so distinct CDR3 sequences, roughly a fifth being singletons. Material: naive CD8+ T cells from blood, with Jurkat cell RNA spiked in. Regarding subset: FACS-sorted CD8+CD4-CCR7+CD45RA+ naive T cells. These receptors originate from a human donor in good health. Some libraries in this study had Jurkat cell RNA spiked in.

Comment on this clonotype: The junction differs from germline at one of its ends, possibly a read error. The chain combines TRBV12-3 or TRBV12-4 with TRBJ2-3; 7 bases align to TRBD2. The CDR3 totals 14 residues. Written as DNA, the CDR3 is TGTGTCAGCAGGCGAGCGGGAAGCACAGATACGCAGTATTTT. This gives the protein CVSRRAGSTDTQYF.

V is TRBV20-1 and J is TRBJ2-3; 9 positions agree with TRBD2. With 0 bases clipped from V and 2 bases from J, the junction kept 9 bases outside the gene matches. Germline loops: CDR1 DFQATT, CDR2 SNEGSKA (reference sequence). CDR3 length equals 17 residues. The CDR3 region is CSAREMAGGFITDTQYF. The DNA for the CDR3 is TGCAGTGCTAGAGAGATGGCGGGGGGGTTCATCACAGATACGCAGTATTTT.

This clonotype was recorded a few times. This chain links TRBV30 with TRBJ2-3, with 7 bases fitting TRBD1. CDR3 length: 15 residues. The germline gives CDR1 GTSNPN, CDR2 SVGIG (reference sequence). V lost 3 bases, J lost 1 base, and 7 bases stayed unmatched. CDR3 loop: CAWSRGSSGTDTQYF. CDR3 DNA: TGTGCCTGGAGCAGGGGGTCTTCTGGCACAGATACGCAGTATTTT.

This clonotype came up many times. The chain combines TRBV7-9 with TRBJ1-1; D possibly corresponds to TRBD1 (6 bases). This CDR3 has 11 residues. With 4 bases removed from V and 11 bases from J, the gap between germline ends came to 11 bases. Germline loops: CDR1 SEHNR, CDR2 FQNEAQ (reference sequence). The CDR3 loop is CASSWAGVAFF. CDR3 DNA: TGTGCCAGCAGCTGGGCAGGGGTTGCTTTCTTT.

The chain has TRBV27 and TRBJ2-7; 9 nucleotides align to TRBD1. CDR1 is MNHEY, CDR2 SMNVEV, per germline (reference sequence). J lost 4 bases, V lost 2 bases, and 6 bases had no gene match. The CDR3 has 15 residues. The CDR3 DNA reads TGTGCCAGCAGTTTACTCCCGGGACAGGGTTACGAGCAGTACTTC. It codes for CASSLLPGQGYEQYF.

This clonotype was seen ten or more times. V and J are TRBV6-5 and TRBJ2-3, with D possibly matching TRBD1 (5 bases). This CDR3 is 15 amino acids long. V lost 2 bases, J lost 1 base, and 10 bases lay in between. Germline-derived CDR1 and CDR2 are MNHEY and SVGAGI. The DNA for the CDR3 is TGTGCCAGCAGTTACGTGGGGCAGGGCACAGATACGCAGTATTTT. It specifies CASSYVGQGTDTQYF.

This clonotype was observed many times. The genes are TRBV30 and TRBJ2-3; D unresolved. The CDR3 spans 12 residues. Germline V gene data show CDR1 as GTSNPN and CDR2 as SVGIG (reference sequence). V was trimmed by 5 bases and J by 3 bases, leaving 9 bases between them. CDR3 nucleotides: TGTGCCTGGGGCGGCCTTACAGATACGCAGTATTTT. This codes for CAWGGLTDTQYF.

This clonotype was counted at least ten times. The genes are TRBV15 and TRBJ1-5; D gene unclear. The V end lost 1 base, the J end lost 1 base, and 8 bases lay between the germline ends. The germline CDR1 and CDR2 sequences are LNHNV and YYDKDF (reference sequence). The CDR3 extends over 15 amino acids. CDR3 amino acids: CATSRVVGSNQPQHF. The CDR3 DNA reads TGTGCCACCAGCAGAGTTGTCGGCAGCAATCAGCCCCAGCATTTT.

As to this clonotype: A much larger clone sits a single nucleotide away, making a read error possible. The genes are TRBV6-5 and TRBJ1-4, with 8 bases lining up with TRBD1. The CDR3 has 14 residues. Germline CDR1 reads MNHEY; CDR2 reads SVGAGI. The CDR3 DNA follows: TGTGCCAGCGGTTACGGCAGGGGGCTTGAAAAACTGTTTTTT. As protein: CASGYGRGLEKLFF.

This clonotype was observed at least ten times. The rearrangement joins TRBV30 to TRBJ2-4; possible D gene TRBD2, 6 bases. V lost 4 bases to trimming and J lost 6 bases, with 13 bases between them. The CDR3 spans 13 residues. Germline V CDR1 and CDR2: GTSNPN, SVGIG (reference sequence). CDR3 sequence (DNA): TGTGCCTGGACACCCGCAGCGGGAAACATTCAGTACTTC. Translating gives CAWTPAAGNIQYF.

This clonotype turned up a few times. The chain carries TRBV27 and TRBJ2-7; TRBD1 aligns across 7 bases. J was trimmed by 4 bases and V by 3 bases; bases with no gene match: 6. Germline CDR1 is MNHEY and CDR2 is SMNVEV (reference sequence). CDR3 length: 14 amino acids. The CDR3 DNA follows: TGTGCCAGCAGTTTTTCCGGGACAGAGTACGAGCAGTACTTC. Translating gives CASSFSGTEYEQYF.

Note on this clonotype: A much larger clone differs from this one at a single base, so this may be a read error. V gene TRBV20-1 combines with J gene TRBJ1-1; tentative D call: TRBD1 (5 bases). Trimming left V 0 bases short and J 1 base short, with 9 bases between. The CDR3 contains 14 residues. The germline V gene has CDR1 DFQATT and CDR2 SNEGSKA (reference sequence). In DNA form, the CDR3 reads TGCAGTGCTAGAGATCATCAGGGGAACACTGAAGCTTTCTTT. The encoded protein is CSARDHQGNTEAFF.

With regard to this clonotype: This may be a read error, as it is one base from a much larger clone. J is TRBJ1-3 and V is TRBV4-2; D may be TRBD1 (5 bases). The length of the CDR3 is 16 residues. Per germline, CDR1 LGHNA and CDR2 YNFKEQ. The V and J ends lost 0 bases and 0 bases respectively, with 9 bases between them. Here the CDR3 DNA reads TGTGCCAGCAGCCAAGATTGGACAAACTCTGGAAACACCATATATTTT. Its protein product is CASSQDWTNSGNTIYF.

This clonotype was seen ten or more times. The chain combines TRBV13 with TRBJ2-7, with 7 bases aligning to TRBD1. The trim removed 5 bases at V and 4 bases at J, leaving 5 bases unmatched. The germline V gene has CDR1 PRHDT and CDR2 FYEKMQ (reference sequence). The CDR3 runs to 13 residues. This CDR3 reads CASSEIQGYEQYF. In DNA form, the CDR3 reads TGTGCCAGCAGCGAAATACAGGGGTACGAGCAGTACTTC.

A word on this clonotype: A much larger clone lies one base from this, so it may be a read error. This CDR3 is CATRTRDWNTEAFF. For the CDR3, the DNA is TGTGCCACCAGAACCCGGGACTGGAACACTGAAGCTTTCTTT. V gene TRBV12-3 or TRBV12-4 combines with J gene TRBJ1-1; TRBD1 might be the D (5 bases). The V end lost 10 bases, the J end lost 1 base, and 16 bases lay between the germline ends. The CDR3 runs to 14 residues.

This clonotype was seen at least ten times. The chain is built from TRBV9 and TRBJ2-7; D ambiguous. Between the trimmed V and J ends, which lost 4 bases and 5 bases, there was a span of 13 bases. The CDR3 length is 13 residues. CDR1 and CDR2 from the germline V gene are SGDLS and YYNGEE. The CDR3 sequence: CASSPHSANEQYF. The CDR3 coding sequence is TGTGCCAGCAGCCCCCATAGTGCGAACGAGCAGTACTTC.

On this clonotype itself: A much larger clone lies a single base off, so this may be a read error. The CDR3 ends on some other residue instead of the conserved phenylalanine or tryptophan, so this is likely a read error. This chain joins TRBV6-2 or TRBV6-3 and TRBJ2-3; tentative D call: TRBD1 (5 bases). CDR1 and CDR2 (germline): MNHEY, SVGEGT. The length of the CDR3 is 15 residues. V dropped 2 bases and J dropped 6 bases, with 15 bases sitting between them. CDR3 nucleotide sequence: TGTGCCAGCAGTTACGATGGGGCGGACGTCGATACGCAGTATCTT. As protein: CASSYDGADVDTQYL.

This clonotype has a count of ten or more. The chain carries TRBV5-4 and TRBJ2-1, with 9 bases matching TRBD1. The germline gives CDR1 SGHNT, CDR2 YYREEE (reference sequence). The CDR3 sequence is 14 residues long. The V segment lost 0 bases and the J segment 9 bases; nucleotides outside the gene matches: 4. Here the CDR3 reads CASSLEDRGGEQFF. The CDR3 DNA sequence: TGTGCCAGCAGCTTGGAGGACAGGGGAGGTGAGCAGTTCTTC.